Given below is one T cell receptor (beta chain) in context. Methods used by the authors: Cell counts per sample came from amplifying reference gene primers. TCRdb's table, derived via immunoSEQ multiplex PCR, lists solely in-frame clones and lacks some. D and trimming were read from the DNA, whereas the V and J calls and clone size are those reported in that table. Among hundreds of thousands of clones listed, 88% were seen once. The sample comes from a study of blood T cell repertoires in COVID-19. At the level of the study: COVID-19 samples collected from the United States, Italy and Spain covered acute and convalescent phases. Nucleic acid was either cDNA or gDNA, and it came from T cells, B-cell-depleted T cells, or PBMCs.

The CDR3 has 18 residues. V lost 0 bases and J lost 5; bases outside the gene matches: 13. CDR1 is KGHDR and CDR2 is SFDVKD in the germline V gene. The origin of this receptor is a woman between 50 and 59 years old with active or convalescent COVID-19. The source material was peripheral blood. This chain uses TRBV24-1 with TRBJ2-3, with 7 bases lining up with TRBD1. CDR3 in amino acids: CATSDLGTEWGNRDTQYF. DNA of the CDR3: TGTGCCACCAGTGATTTGGGGACAGAGTGGGGGAACCGAGATACGCAGTATTTT.